The subject of this entry is one T cell receptor beta chain. Its antigen is as yet unknown. Sample-barcoded 5' priming and a J-beta primer mix drove a second PCR of about 7 to 11 cycles. The yield of each sample was at least 2.5 million CDR3-containing paired-end reads. TCRdb re-derived calls from the 5' RACE reads in MiXCR, one entry per CDR3 protein. This sample has about 2 million distinct CDR3 sequences; roughly 52% occur once, and the top ten carry approximately 2%. This entry comes from a study of blood T cells in healthy people across ages. Study-level findings and limits: Across the age range, TCR beta diversity per million T cells fell in a roughly linear way.

Trimming removed 5 bases from V and 3 bases from J, with 14 bases in between. Germline loops: CDR1 SEHNR, CDR2 FQNEAQ (reference sequence). This CDR3 contains 15 residues. The source material was blood. The receptor was derived from a middle-aged woman in good health. J is TRBJ2-1 and V is TRBV7-9; unclear D gene. The CDR3 loop is CASSPPGLDYNEQFF. The DNA of the CDR3 is TGTGCCAGCAGCCCCCCCGGGCTAGACTACAATGAGCAGTTCTTC.